The 32 T cell receptor beta chains listed next were all sequenced from one sample in a study of identifying expanded T cells in peripheral blood. Sequenced by immunoSEQ multiplex PCR; TCRdb stores in-frame clones only, minus some. The table has around 75,000 clones, 85% to 90% seen once. The sequenced sample was blood. Every receptor here comes from a person between 18 and 75 years old in good health.

The rearrangement joins TRBV20-1 to TRBJ1-2; D is ambiguous. The CDR3 consists of 11 residues. In germline, CDR1 is DFQATT, CDR2 SNEGSKA (reference sequence). CDR3 nucleotide sequence: TGCAGCGTCGCCCGCAACTATGGCTACACCTTC. It codes for CSVARNYGYTF.

This rearrangement joins TRBV2 to TRBJ2-3, with no clear D. Germline values: CDR1 SNHLY, CDR2 FYNNEI. This CDR3 has 15 amino acids. V was pared by 7 bases and J by 1 base, with 15 bases between. The DNA of the CDR3 is TGTGCCAGCACCTCCGCCTTCTGGGGCACAGATACGCAGTATTTT. Encoded protein: CASTSAFWGTDTQYF.

The chain employs TRBV6-4 and TRBJ2-3; D is ambiguous. This CDR3 region has 13 residues. Trimming left V 2 bases short and J 5 bases short, with 8 bases between. Germline V CDR1 and CDR2: MRHNA, SNTAGT. CDR3 nucleotide sequence: TGTGCCAGCAGTGACAGAGCTCGAGATACGCAGTATTTT. This codes for CASSDRARDTQYF.

This chain uses TRBV19 with TRBJ1-5; 12 nucleotides align to TRBD1. The V gene end was trimmed by 7 bases and the J gene end by 6 bases; junction bases not matched to a gene: 7. The CDR3 totals 15 residues. Germline V gene lookup returns CDR1 LNHDA and CDR2 SQIVND (reference sequence). The chain's CDR3 is CASIPGTGGSQPQHF. The CDR3 DNA follows: TGTGCCAGTATCCCCGGGACAGGGGGCAGTCAGCCCCAGCATTTT.

This clone was seen once. The chain is built from TRBV2 and TRBJ2-2, with TRBD1 matching over 7 bases. The CDR3 consists of 14 residues. V shed 6 bases, J shed 2 bases, and the junction held 3 bases outside the gene matches. The germline gives CDR1 SNHLY, CDR2 FYNNEI. The CDR3 nucleotides read TGTGCCAGCAGGGACAGGTTAAACACCGGGGAGCTGTTTTTT. Encoded protein: CASRDRLNTGELFF.

The CDR3 DNA follows: TGTGCCAGAAGCTTGGGTTCGGGACAACTTTCGGCAGATACGCAGTATTTT. Translated, it gives CARSLGSGQLSADTQYF. The chain uses TRBV5-3 and TRBJ2-3; perhaps TRBD1 as D (6 bases). Being an ORF, TRBV5-3 has a function that is uncertain. This CDR3 is built from 17 residues. V was trimmed by 0 bases and J by 4 bases, leaving 18 bases between them.

Concerning this clone itself: An end of the junction does not agree with germline; a read error may underlie this. The V call is TRBV7-7, the J call TRBJ2-2; 8 nucleotides line up with TRBD2. The CDR3 totals 15 residues. The germline CDR1 and CDR2 sequences are SSHAT and FNYEAQ (reference sequence). CDR3 amino acids: CASSPRAGDTGELFF. CDR3 in DNA: TGTGCTAGCAGCCCTCGAGCGGGGGACACCGGGGAGCTGTTTTTT. The full variable domain, in which reference TRBV7-7 and TRBJ2-2 provide the parts outside the CDR3, is GAGVSQSPRYKVTKRGQDVTLRCDPISSHATLYWYQQALGQGPEFLTYFNYEAQPDKSGLPSDRFSAERPEGSISTLTIQRTEQRDSAMYRCASSPRAGDTGELFFGEGSRLTVL.

The chain joins TRBV6-1 to TRBJ1-5; D is unresolved. The V gene lost 0 bases and the J gene lost 5 bases, with 11 bases spanning the gap. The CDR3 loop spans 15 amino acids. In germline, CDR1 is MNHNS, CDR2 SASEGT. Here the CDR3 DNA reads TGTGCCAGCAGTGAAGCGTTGAGTAGTTATCAGCCCCAGCATTTT. As protein: CASSEALSSYQPQHF.

The rearrangement joins TRBV6-1 to TRBJ1-4; D may be TRBD1 (6 bases). V gave up 4 bases and J gave up 10 bases, with 19 bases separating them. Germline loops: CDR1 MNHNS, CDR2 SASEGT. The CDR3 is 15 residues long. The CDR3 bases are TGTGCCAGCAGTGTCACTAGGGGGGGCGCGGGAAAACTGTTTTTT. Its protein product is CASSVTRGGAGKLFF.

This chain links TRBV6-1 with TRBJ2-1, with TRBD2 matching over 9 bases. The V gene's germline CDR1 is MNHNS and CDR2 SASEGT. The CDR3 runs to 15 residues. J lost 6 bases, V lost 2 bases, and 5 bases had no gene match. The CDR3 sequence: CASSEYSGSANEQFF. CDR3 bases: TGTGCCAGCAGTGAATATAGCGGGAGCGCCAATGAGCAGTTCTTC.

The chain employs TRBV4-3 and TRBJ2-6; TRBD1 agrees at 9 bases. Unmatched junction bases numbered 8, after V lost 1 base and J lost 1 base. The CDR3 is 19 amino acids. Germline V gene lookup returns CDR1 LGHNA and CDR2 YSLEER. The CDR3 sequence is CASSQGDRGSRSGANVLTF. CDR3 DNA: TGCGCCAGCAGCCAAGGAGACAGGGGGTCTCGGTCTGGGGCCAACGTCCTGACTTTC.

The chain couples TRBV4-3 to TRBJ1-4, with no clear D. V shed 5 bases and J shed 3 bases, with 13 bases lying between them. The germline V gene has CDR1 LGHNA and CDR2 YSLEER. The CDR3 is 15 amino acids. In nucleotides, the CDR3 is TGCGCCAGCAGCTCGCTACGGCAATCTAATGAAAAACTGTTTTTT. The encoded protein is CASSSLRQSNEKLFF.

This sequence joins TRBV6-5 and TRBJ2-1; D is perhaps TRBD2 (5 bases). Trimming removed 1 base at V and 7 bases at J, with 11 bases between. Germline loops: CDR1 MNHEY, CDR2 SVGAGI. CDR3 length equals 14 residues. The CDR3: CASSYYLGGNEQFF. The CDR3, as DNA: TGTGCCAGCAGTTACTACCTTGGCGGGAATGAGCAGTTCTTC.

The genes are TRBV9 and TRBJ2-1; D is undetermined. V lost 3 bases, J lost 0 bases, and 10 bases lay in between. The CDR3 spans 15 residues. CDR1 is SGDLS, CDR2 YYNGEE, per germline. Here the CDR3 reads CASSGRPSSYNEQFF. The CDR3 bases are TGTGCCAGCAGCGGTCGTCCAAGCTCCTACAATGAGCAGTTCTTC.

This chain joins TRBV11-3 and TRBJ2-3; D unresolved. The V end lost 5 bases, the J end lost 0 bases, and 9 bases lay between the germline ends. This CDR3 comprises 14 residues. Germline CDR1 and CDR2: SGHNT and YENEEA. The CDR3 reads CASSPTRSTDTQYF. CDR3 nucleotides: TGTGCCAGCAGCCCGACCCGCAGCACAGATACGCAGTATTTT.

This clone was counted between two and nine times. This chain uses TRBV5-1 with TRBJ2-5; 9 bases are a match to TRBD1. The CDR3 loop spans 14 amino acids. The ends lost 4 bases at V and 5 bases at J; junction bases unmatched: 6. CDR1 is SGHRS, CDR2 YFSETQ, per germline. CDR3 sequence (DNA): TGCGCCAGCAGCATAACCGGACAGGGGGAGACCCAGTACTTC. Protein product: CASSITGQGETQYF.

This chain joins TRBV28 and TRBJ1-3; TRBD1 might be the D (6 bases). Germline V CDR1 and CDR2: MDHEN, SYDVKM. This CDR3 has 14 amino acids. The V and J ends lost 6 bases and 4 bases respectively, with 13 bases between them. The DNA of the CDR3 is TGTGCCAGCAGCTCGGGGGGGCGCGGAAACACCATATATTTT. Translation gives CASSSGGRGNTIYF. Full variable domain (rest looked up from reference TRBV28 and TRBJ1-3): DVKVTQSSRYLVKRTGEKVFLECVQDMDHENMFWYRQDPGLGLRLIYFSYDVKMKEKGDIPEGYSVSREKKERFSLILESASTNQTSMYLCASSSGGRGNTIYFGEGSWLTVV.

V gene TRBV19 combines with J gene TRBJ2-2, with TRBD1 as a possible D gene (6 bases). Between the trimmed V and J ends, which lost 1 base and 2 bases, there was a span of 17 bases. CDR1 is LNHDA and CDR2 is SQIVND in the germline V gene (reference sequence). This CDR3 spans 18 amino acids. CDR3 nucleotides: TGTGCCAGTAGTATAGGAATATCCGGGACACTAAACACCGGGGAGCTGTTTTTT. This encodes CASSIGISGTLNTGELFF. The whole variable domain, remainder taken from reference TRBV19 and TRBJ2-2, is DGGITQSPKYLFRKEGQNVTLSCEQNLNHDAMYWYRQDPGQGLRLIYYSQIVNDFQKGDIAEGYSVSREKKESFPLTVTSAQKNPTAFYLCASSIGISGTLNTGELFFGEGSRLTVL.

This chain joins TRBV9 and TRBJ2-6, with a weak D call TRBD2 (6 bases). With 9 bases removed from V and 9 bases from J, the gap between germline ends came to 13 bases. Germline CDR1 reads SGDLS; CDR2 reads YYNGEE. This CDR3 is 12 amino acids long. The CDR3 DNA follows: TGTGCCACAGACGGGGGAGACAACGTCCTGACTTTC. It specifies CATDGGDNVLTF.

The gene calls are TRBV11-2 and TRBJ2-3; either TRBD1 or TRBD2 may fit D (5 bases each). The CDR3 is 15 residues long. CDR1 SGHAT and CDR2 FQNNGV come from the germline V gene. V was cut by 9 bases and J by 6 bases, with 22 bases left in between. CDR3 protein: CASTGSREMSDTQYF. DNA of the CDR3: TGTGCCAGTACAGGTTCGAGGGAGATGAGTGATACGCAGTATTTT.

The chain recombines TRBV29-1 with TRBJ2-6, with a possible D match to TRBD1 (6 bases). V was clipped by 0 bases and J by 0 bases, with 12 bases between them. The CDR3 sequence is 17 residues long. Per germline, CDR1 SQVTM and CDR2 ANQGSEA. This chain's CDR3 is CSVEDGQGGSGANVLTF. CDR3 nucleotide sequence: TGCAGCGTTGAAGACGGACAAGGGGGCTCTGGGGCCAACGTCCTGACTTTC.

The chain is built from TRBV6-1 and TRBJ2-6; unclear D gene. Germline CDR1 is MNHNS and CDR2 is SASEGT. This CDR3 is built from 15 residues. The germline V and J ends were trimmed by 6 bases and 0 bases, with 9 bases remaining between them. The CDR3 DNA reads TGTGCCAGCAGCTCCTCGGGCTCTGGGGCCAACGTCCTGACTTTC. It yields the protein CASSSSGSGANVLTF.

The J gene is TRBJ1-2, the V gene TRBV18; 10 nucleotides agree with TRBD1. V shed 3 bases, J shed 1 base, and the junction held 5 bases outside the gene matches. There are 16 residues in the CDR3. Germline CDR1 and CDR2: KGHSH and LQKENI. CDR3 DNA sequence: TGTGCCAGCTCACCCATCGGGACAGGGGATAACTATGGCTACACCTTC. Translating gives CASSPIGTGDNYGYTF.

The rearrangement links TRBV7-2 to TRBJ2-7; 11 bases line up with TRBD2. Germline V gene lookup returns CDR1 SGHTA and CDR2 FQGNSA. Trimming took 1 base from V and 6 from J; bases not matched to a gene: 5. The CDR3 contains 15 residues. CDR3 residues: CASSLVAGGPLEQYF. CDR3 DNA sequence: TGTGCCAGCAGCTTAGTAGCGGGGGGGCCCCTCGAGCAGTACTTC.

The chain employs TRBV7-2 and TRBJ2-3; 8 bases line up with TRBD1. V dropped 5 bases and J dropped 4; count of bases not matched to a gene: 2. This CDR3 contains 13 residues. The germline CDR1 and CDR2 sequences are SGHTA and FQGNSA. In DNA form, the CDR3 reads TGTGCCAGCAGCCCAGGGGGCTCAGATACGCAGTATTTT. Its translation is CASSPGGSDTQYF.

This sequence joins TRBV10-3 and TRBJ2-7; 10 bases fit TRBD2. This CDR3 is 15 amino acids long. V was clipped by 2 bases and J by 0 bases; unmatched bases: 1. Germline V gene data show CDR1 as ENHRY and CDR2 as SYGVKD. The CDR3 bases are TGTGCCATCAGTGAGGGACTAGCGGACTCCTACGAGCAGTACTTC. This translates into CAISEGLADSYEQYF.

Only one count was recorded for this clone. The chain recombines TRBV7-2 with TRBJ1-1, with D perhaps matching TRBD1 (5 bases). The germline gives CDR1 SGHTA, CDR2 FQGNSA. With 2 bases removed from V and 9 bases from J, the gap between germline ends came to 13 bases. The CDR3 extends over 13 amino acids. This CDR3 reads CASSLFRDQKAFF. CDR3 coding DNA: TGTGCCAGCAGCTTATTCAGGGATCAGAAAGCTTTCTTT.

V gene TRBV12-5 combines with J gene TRBJ2-5; no firm D call. Germline V gene data show CDR1 as LGHNT and CDR2 as FRNRAP. This CDR3 spans 13 amino acids. Trimming took off 1 base at V and 4 bases at J, with 7 bases between the two ends. This chain's CDR3 is CASGLEPGETQYF. In nucleotides, the CDR3 is TGTGCTAGTGGTTTGGAACCCGGAGAGACCCAGTACTTC.

This chain joins TRBV7-2 and TRBJ2-3; D unresolved. V lost 1 base and J lost 2, with 7 bases in between. Germline V gene data show CDR1 as SGHTA and CDR2 as FQGNSA. The CDR3 runs 14 residues. The CDR3 protein is CASSLGGFTDTQYF. The CDR3 DNA sequence: TGTGCCAGCAGCTTAGGAGGCTTCACAGATACGCAGTATTTT.

In this sample, this clone turned up a few times. The rearrangement links TRBV9 to TRBJ1-3, with 7 positions matching TRBD1. CDR1 and CDR2 (germline): SGDLS, YYNGEE. Unmatched junction bases numbered 4, after V lost 0 bases and J lost 1 base. The CDR3 runs to 16 residues. The DNA of the CDR3 is TGTGCCAGCAGCGTAGATTCAGGGGGGTCTGGAAACACCATATATTTT. Translated: CASSVDSGGSGNTIYF.

The chain employs TRBV9 and TRBJ1-1, with D maybe TRBD1 (6 bases). CDR1 and CDR2 from the germline V gene are SGDLS and YYNGEE. Trimming took 0 bases from V and 3 from J, leaving 12 bases between them. The CDR3 runs 15 residues. The CDR3 sequence: CASSVASGHDTEAFF. The CDR3 coding sequence is TGTGCCAGCAGCGTAGCCTCGGGACATGACACTGAAGCTTTCTTT.

This chain uses TRBV6-4 with TRBJ2-1; possible D gene TRBD2, 6 bases. The CDR3 extends over 14 amino acids. Per the germline V gene, CDR1 is MRHNA and CDR2 is SNTAGT. Trimming left V 5 bases short and J 5 bases short, with 13 bases between. CDR3 DNA: TGTGCCAGCAGTCCTGGGACTCACAACAATGAGCAGTTCTTC. It specifies CASSPGTHNNEQFF.